This TCR beta chain was sequenced during a study of T cells after yellow fever vaccination. Turning to the study itself: Preparation used SMART-Seq v4 Ultra Low Input for the low-cell-number fractions.

The CDR3 covers 15 residues. Germline trimming cut 5 bases from V and 8 bases from J; bases unmatched to any gene: 10. One entry per CDR3 protein, called by TCRdb with MiXCR from the 5' RACE reads. The table records 170,000 or so distinct CDR3 sequences, 6.2% of them present only once. General study findings and limits: Most clones from primary vaccination were detected again post-booster (almost 98% CD4, roughly 91% CD8). Highly abundant clonotypes carried over from the bulk population could end up in FACS-sorted repertoires as contaminants.

About this clonotype itself: The antigen remains undetermined.

This TCR came from a man aged 18 to 30 who received the YFV17D yellow fever vaccine. The sample in question was CD4+ T cells sorted from PBMCs, obtained on the day of the first yellow fever vaccination. The chain uses TRBV12-3 or TRBV12-4 and TRBJ1-4; TRBD1 aligns across 8 bases. The CDR3 reads CASSAQGARREKLFF. In DNA, the CDR3 is TGTGCCAGCAGTGCTCAGGGGGCCCGGAGGGAAAAACTGTTTTTT.